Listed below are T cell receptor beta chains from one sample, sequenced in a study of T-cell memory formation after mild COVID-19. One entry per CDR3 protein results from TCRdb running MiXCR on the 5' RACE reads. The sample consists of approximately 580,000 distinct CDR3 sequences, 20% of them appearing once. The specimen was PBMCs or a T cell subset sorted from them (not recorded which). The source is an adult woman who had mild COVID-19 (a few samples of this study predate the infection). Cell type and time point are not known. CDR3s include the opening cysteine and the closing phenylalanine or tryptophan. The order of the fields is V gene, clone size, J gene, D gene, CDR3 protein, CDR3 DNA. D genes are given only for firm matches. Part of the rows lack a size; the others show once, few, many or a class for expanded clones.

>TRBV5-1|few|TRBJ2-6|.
CASSFTGSTSGANVLTF
TGCGCCAGCAGCTTTACGGGATCCACCTCTGGGGCCAACGTCCTGACTTTC
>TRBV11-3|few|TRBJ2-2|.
CASSYGAQNTGELFF
TGTGCCAGCAGCTACGGGGCCCAGAACACCGGGGAGCTGTTTTTT
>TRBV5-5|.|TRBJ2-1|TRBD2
CASSQTGGDSYNEQFF
TGTGCCAGCAGCCAAACCGGGGGGGACTCCTACAATGAGCAGTTCTTC
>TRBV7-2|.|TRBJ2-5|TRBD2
CASSSAGTSGRETQYF
TGTGCCAGCAGCTCTGCCGGGACTAGCGGGAGAGAGACCCAGTACTTC
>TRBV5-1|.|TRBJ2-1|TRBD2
CASSLGGSGRASEQFF
TGCGCCAGCAGCTTGGGAGGTAGCGGGAGAGCTTCTGAGCAGTTCTTC
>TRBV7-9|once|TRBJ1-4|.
CASSSTQGRSEKLFF
TGTGCCAGCAGCTCCACACAGGGCCGGAGTGAAAAACTGTTTTTT
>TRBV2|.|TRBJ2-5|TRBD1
CASKGALGETQYF
TGTGCCAGCAAGGGGGCTCTCGGAGAGACCCAGTACTTC
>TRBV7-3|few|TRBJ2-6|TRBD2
CASSLIAGHSGANVLTF
TGTGCCAGCAGCTTAATAGCGGGGCACTCTGGGGCCAACGTCCTGACTTTC
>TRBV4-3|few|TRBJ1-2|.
CASSWTSANYGYTF
TGCGCCAGCAGCTGGACTTCGGCTAACTATGGCTACACCTTC
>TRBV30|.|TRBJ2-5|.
CAWSRGSQETQYF
TGTGCCTGGAGTAGGGGCAGCCAAGAGACCCAGTACTTC
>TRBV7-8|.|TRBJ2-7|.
CASSADRGHRYEQYF
TGTGCCAGCAGCGCCGATCGGGGGCATCGGTACGAGCAGTACTTC
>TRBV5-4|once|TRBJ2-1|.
CASSFRPVGNEQFF
TGTGCCAGCAGCTTCCGGCCGGTGGGGAATGAGCAGTTCTTC
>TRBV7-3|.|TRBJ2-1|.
CASSSDGALYNEQFF
TGTGCCAGCAGCTCTGATGGGGCCTTGTACAATGAGCAGTTCTTC
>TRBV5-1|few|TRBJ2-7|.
CASSFWTEDYEQYF
TGCGCCAGCAGCTTTTGGACAGAGGACTACGAGCAGTACTTC
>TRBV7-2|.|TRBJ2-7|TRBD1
CASSPDRGLGEQYF
TGTGCCAGCAGTCCCGACAGGGGGCTAGGCGAGCAGTACTTC
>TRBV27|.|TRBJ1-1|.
CASWGQWGTEAFF
TGTGCCAGCTGGGGCCAGTGGGGCACTGAAGCTTTCTTT
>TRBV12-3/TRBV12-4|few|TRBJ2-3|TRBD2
CASSFLAGLTDTQYF
TGTGCCAGCAGTTTCCTAGCGGGACTCACAGATACGCAGTATTTT
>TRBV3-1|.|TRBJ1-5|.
CASSQGRQFGQPQHF
TGTGCCAGCAGCCAAGGCCGCCAATTTGGCCAGCCCCAGCATTTT
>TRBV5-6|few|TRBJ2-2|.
CASSSRSNTGELFF
TGTGCCAGCAGCAGTAGGTCGAACACCGGGGAGCTGTTTTTT
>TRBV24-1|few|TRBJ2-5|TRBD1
CATSDWGQQETQYF
TGTGCCACCAGTGATTGGGGACAGCAAGAGACCCAGTACTTC
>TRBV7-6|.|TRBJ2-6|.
CASSLISSGANVLTF
TGTGCCAGCAGCTTAATTAGCTCTGGGGCCAACGTCCTGACTTTC
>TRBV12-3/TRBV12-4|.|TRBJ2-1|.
CASSRYEGRYNEQFF
TGTGCCAGCAGCCGATATGAGGGCCGCTACAATGAGCAGTTCTTC
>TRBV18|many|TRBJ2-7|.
CASSPTQTGYEQYF
TGTGCCAGCTCACCGACCCAAACAGGGTACGAGCAGTACTTC
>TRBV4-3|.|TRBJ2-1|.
CASSPGPGRNEQFF
TGCGCCAGCAGCCCGGGCCCCGGTCGGAATGAGCAGTTCTTC
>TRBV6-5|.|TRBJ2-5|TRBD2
CASRLTSGGATETQYF
TGTGCCAGCAGGTTGACTAGCGGGGGGGCGACGGAGACCCAGTACTTC
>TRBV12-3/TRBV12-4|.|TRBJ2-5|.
CASSFGSALQGETQYF
TGTGCCAGCAGTTTCGGATCTGCGCTCCAAGGAGAGACCCAGTACTTC
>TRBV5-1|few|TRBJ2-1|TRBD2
CASSLTGGVNEQFF
TGCGCCAGCAGCTTAACGGGAGGGGTCAATGAGCAGTTCTTC
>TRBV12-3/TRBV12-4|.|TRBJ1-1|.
CATVNTEAFF
TGTGCCACTGTGAACACTGAAGCTTTCTTT
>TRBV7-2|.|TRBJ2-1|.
CASSPRRGRGGEAYNEQFF
TGTGCCAGCAGCCCTAGGAGGGGGAGAGGCGGGGAAGCTTACAATGAGCAGTTCTTC
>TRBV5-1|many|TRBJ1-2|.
CASSLGQVYGYTF
TGCGCCAGCAGCTTGGGACAGGTTTATGGCTACACCTTC
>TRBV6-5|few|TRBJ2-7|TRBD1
CASGRDRGSREQYF
TGTGCCAGCGGGAGGGACAGGGGGTCGAGGGAGCAGTACTTC
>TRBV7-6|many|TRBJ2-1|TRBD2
CASSPRAGLSYNEQFF
TGTGCCAGCAGCCCTCGAGCGGGGTTATCCTACAATGAGCAGTTCTTC
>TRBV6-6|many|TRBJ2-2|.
CASSYPPSAGELFF
TGTGCCAGCAGTTACCCCCCCAGCGCCGGGGAGCTGTTTTTT
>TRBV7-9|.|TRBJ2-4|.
CASSPYLDSSLAKNIQYF
TGTGCCAGCAGCCCTTACCTAGACTCGTCACTAGCCAAAAACATTCAGTACTTC